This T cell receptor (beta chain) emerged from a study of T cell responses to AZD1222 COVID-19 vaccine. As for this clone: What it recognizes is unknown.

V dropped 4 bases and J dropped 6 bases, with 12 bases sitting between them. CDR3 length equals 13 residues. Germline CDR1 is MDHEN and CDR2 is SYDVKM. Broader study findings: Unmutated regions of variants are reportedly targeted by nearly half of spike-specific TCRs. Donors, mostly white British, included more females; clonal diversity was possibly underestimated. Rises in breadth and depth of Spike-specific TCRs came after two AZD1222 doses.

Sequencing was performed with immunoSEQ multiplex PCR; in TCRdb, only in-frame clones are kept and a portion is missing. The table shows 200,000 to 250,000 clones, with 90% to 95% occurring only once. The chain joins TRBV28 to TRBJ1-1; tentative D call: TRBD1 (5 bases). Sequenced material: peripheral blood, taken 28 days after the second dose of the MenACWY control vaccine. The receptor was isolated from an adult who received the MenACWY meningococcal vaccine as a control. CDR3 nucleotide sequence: TGTGCCAGCAGTTCTTTGGGGCTGGCTGAAGCTTTCTTT. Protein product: CASSSLGLAEAFF.